Listed below are T cell receptor beta chains from one sample, sequenced in a study of human T cells and chemical hapten exposure. A single record per CDR3 protein comes from TCRdb applying MiXCR to the 5' RACE reads. The table records about 140,000 distinct CDR3 sequences, roughly 4% of them present only once. The receptors originated from a female donor in good health. Each CDR3 is given with its conserved first and last residue. Fields, in order: J gene, V gene, D gene, clone size, CDR3 DNA, CDR3 protein. A D gene is named only where the DNA matches it firmly. Clone size is not always given. Where it is, it says once, few, many or a class for expanded clones.

TRBJ2-6,TRBV3-1,-,many,TGTGCCAGCAGCGCGAGGCGCTCTGGGGCCAACGTCCTGACTTTC,CASSARRSGANVLTF
TRBJ1-1,TRBV6-1,-,many,TGTGCCAGCAGTGAACAGGGAGGGACCACTGAAGCTTTCTTT,CASSEQGGTTEAFF
TRBJ2-3,TRBV9,TRBD2,-,TGTGCCAGCAGCGTCCGGACTAGAACAGATACGCAGTATTTT,CASSVRTRTDTQYF
TRBJ1-5,TRBV7-2,-,many,TGTGCCAGCAGCTTAGCCCTAGGCAGTTTGTGGCCCCAGCATTTT,CASSLALGSLWPQHF
TRBJ1-3,TRBV18,-,many,TGTGCCAGCTCACCCGAAAATGTCTCTGGAAACACCATATATTTT,CASSPENVSGNTIYF
TRBJ2-1,TRBV12-3/TRBV12-4,-,many,TGTGCCAGCAGGGGTGACCGGCTCTCCTACAATGAGCAGTTCTTC,CASRGDRLSYNEQFF
TRBJ1-6,TRBV20-1,-,many,TGCAGTGCTAGAAGGGTTGATTCACCCCTCCACTTT,CSARRVDSPLHF
TRBJ1-2,TRBV10-3,-,many,TGTGCCATCAGTGAAGGCAGGGGTAAAATCTATGGCTACACCTTC,CAISEGRGKIYGYTF
TRBJ1-2,TRBV10-3,-,many,TGTGCCACCGCCGAAGACAGCTATTTTAACTATGGCTACACCTTC,CATAEDSYFNYGYTF
TRBJ2-3,TRBV5-1,-,many,TGCGCCAGCAGGGCGACGGGAGCAGAGGATACGCAGTATTTT,CASRATGAEDTQYF
TRBJ2-5,TRBV28,-,many,TGTGCCAGCAGTCAAACAGGTGGGGGAGAGACCCAGTACTTC,CASSQTGGGETQYF
TRBJ1-6,TRBV6-2/TRBV6-3,TRBD1,many,TGTGCCAGCACCCGCGACAGGGATCGGGTTCCGGCCCTCCACTTT,CASTRDRDRVPALHF
TRBJ1-1,TRBV7-9,-,many,TGTGCCAGCAGCTTAGAGGGTGGGGCTTTCTTT,CASSLEGGAFF
TRBJ2-7,TRBV20-1,TRBD2,many,TGCAGTGCCCGGCGGGGGGTCTACGAGCAGTACTTC,CSARRGVYEQYF
TRBJ2-7,TRBV6-2/TRBV6-3,-,many,TGTGCCAGCAGTGTGAGACAGGAGACATCCTCCTACGAGCAGTACTTC,CASSVRQETSSYEQYF
TRBJ2-7,TRBV19,-,-,TGTGCCAGTAGTATAGTGGGAGACAGAGCCTACGAGCAGTACTTC,CASSIVGDRAYEQYF
TRBJ1-5,TRBV12-3/TRBV12-4,-,many,TGTGCCAGCAGTCCTCATCTGGGGGTAAATCAGCCCCAGCATTTT,CASSPHLGVNQPQHF
TRBJ2-2,TRBV3-1,-,many,TGTGCCAGCAGCCAGGGGGCGGGGTCGAACACCGGGGAGCTGTTTTTT,CASSQGAGSNTGELFF
TRBJ2-7,TRBV28,TRBD2,many,TGTGCCAGCAGCTCCGGACTAGCTTACTCCTACGAGCAGTACTTC,CASSSGLAYSYEQYF
TRBJ2-3,TRBV4-3,TRBD1,many,TGCGCCAGCAGCCAAGAACCGGGACAGGGGTCAGATACGCAGTATTTT,CASSQEPGQGSDTQYF
TRBJ1-4,TRBV5-1,TRBD1,many,TGCGCCAGCAGCCCCGGACAGGGGGCGAAGGTTGATGAAAAACTGTTTTTT,CASSPGQGAKVDEKLFF
TRBJ1-1,TRBV20-1,-,many,TGCAGTGCTAGGCCAGGGGATACTGAAGCTTTCTTT,CSARPGDTEAFF
TRBJ2-2,TRBV12-3/TRBV12-4,-,-,TGTGCCAGCAGTTTTCTGGGAGAGGGCGGGGAGCTGTTTTTT,CASSFLGEGGELFF
TRBJ2-5,TRBV12-3/TRBV12-4,-,-,TGTGCCAGCAGGCAAGCTCATGGAGAGGAGACCCAGTACTTC,CASRQAHGEETQYF
TRBJ2-7,TRBV7-3,TRBD1,few,TGTGCCAGCAGCTTAATGGGACAGGGGTACGACGAGCAGTACTTC,CASSLMGQGYDEQYF
TRBJ2-7,TRBV5-1,-,many,TGCGCCAGCAGCACTCAGGGGCCAGGGTATGGAGAGCAGTACTTC,CASSTQGPGYGEQYF
TRBJ2-7,TRBV25-1,-,many,TGTGCCAGCAGTGAAACAACAGGGTTGTGGGGCGAGCAGTACTTC,CASSETTGLWGEQYF
TRBJ2-3,TRBV2,TRBD2,many,TGTGCCAGCACTCTAGCGGGGGGCACAGATACGCAGTATTTT,CASTLAGGTDTQYF
TRBJ2-7,TRBV3-1,-,few,TGTGCCAGCAGTGTCAGGGGAGCGCGCGAGCAGTACTTC,CASSVRGAREQYF
TRBJ2-4,TRBV7-9,-,many,TGTGCCAGCAGCTCCCGGACGGACCTAGCCAAAAACATTCAGTACTTC,CASSSRTDLAKNIQYF
TRBJ2-7,TRBV5-6,-,few,TGTGCCAGCAGCTTTGGCTGGGCAGGGGAGCGGGAGCAGTACTTC,CASSFGWAGEREQYF
TRBJ1-2,TRBV4-2,TRBD1,many,TGTGCCAGCAGCCAAGATCTCAGGACAGGGAGTATCTATGGCTACACCTTC,CASSQDLRTGSIYGYTF
TRBJ2-3,TRBV2,-,many,TGTGCCAGCAGTGATCCTGGGGCCGTGGGGGCAGATACGCAGTATTTT,CASSDPGAVGADTQYF